Shown below are 10 T cell receptor beta chains from a single sample sequenced in a study of tumor-infiltrating lymphocytes in primary liver carcinoma. With around 500 ng total RNA as template and a constant-region primer, TCR beta cDNA was made. Slightly modified ARM-PCR, run as three nested multiplex PCR rounds, produced the TCR beta libraries. Investigators reported that the first two PCR rounds, at 10 cycles each, used TRBV1-TRBV30 forward primers with a C-beta reverse primer. TCRdb re-analysed the multiplex PCR reads in MiXCR, keeping a single row per CDR3 protein. Among 100,000 or so distinct CDR3 sequences, more than 60% were seen once, and the ten largest hold about 9.2%. Bulk tissue was left unsorted, and RNA and DNA were co-extracted from about 21-30 mg of it. The sequencing sample was made of liver tumor tissue from sampling region 5. Subset indicated: tumor region T5, tumor centre. Source of these receptors: a woman aged 60-75 years with primary liver carcinoma and hepatitis B virus infection.

This sequence joins TRBV12-3 or TRBV12-4 and TRBJ2-7; D may be TRBD1 (8 bases). This CDR3 comprises 14 residues. The CDR3 protein is CAIRGGQASYEQYF. CDR3 sequence (DNA): TGTGCTATCAGGGGGGGACAGGCCTCCTACGAGCAGTACTTC.

About this clonotype itself: Since no conserved phenylalanine or tryptophan closes the CDR3, a read error is the likely cause. The limits of the CDR3 on the DNA are not certain, so only TCRdb's listed CDR3 is given. The rearrangement joins TRBV11-2 to TRBJ2-1; the DNA was not compared with TRBD1, the D call given in the table. The CDR3 contains 17 residues when both ends are counted. Germline-derived CDR1 and CDR2 are SGHAT and FQNNGV. CDR3 in amino acids: CAGSLRPGQRFYNEQFL.

The rearrangement joins TRBV11-3 to TRBJ2-1, with TRBD1 identical over 8 bases. This CDR3 has 17 residues. Germline assignment: CDR1 SGHNT and CDR2 YENEEA. Germline trimming cut 4 bases from V and 5 bases from J; bases unmatched to any gene: 13. CDR3 bases: TGTGCCAGCAGCTCCCAGGGGGCACGGACCATGGACAATGAGCAGTTCTTC. Translation: CASSSQGARTMDNEQFF.

In the case of this clonotype: Since a much larger clone is just one base distant, this may be a read error. The rearrangement links TRBV5-1 to TRBJ2-1; 7 bases map to TRBD2. The CDR3 runs to 16 residues. CDR1 and CDR2 (germline): SGHRS, YFSETQ. CDR3 sequence: CASSSGGSLSYNGQFF. For the CDR3, the DNA is TGCGCCAGCAGCTCCGGCGGGAGCCTCTCCTACAATGGGCAGTTCTTC. Using reference TRBV5-1 and TRBJ2-1 for the parts outside the CDR3, the full variable domain is KAGVTQTPRYLIKTRGQQVTLSCSPISGHRSVSWYQQTPGQGLQFLFEYFSETQRNKGNFPGRFSGRQFSNSRSEMNVSTLELGDSALYLCASSSGGSLSYNGQFFGPGTRLTVL.

About this clonotype itself: With a much larger clone just one base away, this may be a read error. Because the CDR3 is missing its conserved closing phenylalanine or tryptophan, this is likely a read error. This sequence joins TRBV30 and TRBJ2-1; 7 nucleotides line up with TRBD1. The CDR3 extends over 12 amino acids. Trimming took 2 bases from V and 7 from J; bases not matched to a gene: 2. CDR1 is GTSNPN, CDR2 SVGIG, per germline (reference sequence). In DNA form, the CDR3 reads TGTGCCTGGAGTACACAGGGGAATGAGCAGTTCCTC. It specifies CAWSTQGNEQFL.

With regard to this clonotype: This sequence may be a read error, since a much larger clone differs from it by one base. The V and J genes are TRBV6-1 and TRBJ1-1; maybe TRBD1 (5 bases). Trimming removed 0 bases from V and 3 bases from J, with 11 bases in between. Germline lookup yields CDR1 MNHNS and CDR2 SASEGT. The CDR3 loop spans 15 amino acids. CDR3 nucleotide sequence: TGTGCCAGCAGTGAAGCTGAAGGGGAAGACACTGAAGCTTTCTTT. Its protein is CASSEAEGEDTEAFF.

J is TRBJ2-7 and V is TRBV9; no reliable D call. Germline CDR1 and CDR2: SGDLS and YYNGEE. The CDR3 contains 14 residues. The V gene lost 0 bases and the J gene lost 5 bases, with 12 bases spanning the gap. The CDR3 DNA reads as TGTGCCAGCAGCGTAGCAAGGGCGCTGGACGAGCAGTACTTC. This sequence encodes CASSVARALDEQYF. Based on the CDR3 plus reference TRBV9 and TRBJ2-7, the full variable domain is DSGVTQTPKHLITATGQRVTLRCSPRSGDLSVYWYQQSLDQGLQFLIQYYNGEERAKGNILERFSAQQFPDLHSELNLSSLELGDSALYFCASSVARALDEQYFGPGTRLTVT.

Concerning this clonotype itself: Lacking the conserved final phenylalanine or tryptophan, this CDR3 likely reflects a read error. The chain employs TRBV5-1 and TRBJ2-1, with D possibly TRBD1 on 5 matching bases. Germline-derived CDR1 and CDR2 are SGHRS and YFSETQ. The CDR3 covers 14 residues. CDR3 in amino acids: CASSLVSGYNEQFL. For the CDR3, the DNA is TGCGCCAGCAGTTTGGTTTCAGGGTACAATGAGCAGTTCCTC.

Turning to this clonotype: This clone may be a read error of a much larger clone one base away. The genes are TRBV5-1 and TRBJ2-7; 14 nucleotides agree with TRBD2. Germline V gives CDR1 SGHRS, CDR2 YFSETQ. CDR3 length: 15 residues. The CDR3 protein is CASSGLAGGTYEQDF. The CDR3 DNA is TGCGCCAGCAGCGGACTAGCGGGAGGTACCTACGAGCAGGACTTC.

This clonotype was recorded a few times. The junction differs from germline at one of its ends, possibly a read error. The chain uses TRBV12-3 or TRBV12-4 and TRBJ2-4; D gene ambiguous. The CDR3 is 12 amino acids. CDR3 nucleotides: TGTGCCACCAGTCTCGTGGAAAACATTCAGTACTTC. It encodes CATSLVENIQYF.